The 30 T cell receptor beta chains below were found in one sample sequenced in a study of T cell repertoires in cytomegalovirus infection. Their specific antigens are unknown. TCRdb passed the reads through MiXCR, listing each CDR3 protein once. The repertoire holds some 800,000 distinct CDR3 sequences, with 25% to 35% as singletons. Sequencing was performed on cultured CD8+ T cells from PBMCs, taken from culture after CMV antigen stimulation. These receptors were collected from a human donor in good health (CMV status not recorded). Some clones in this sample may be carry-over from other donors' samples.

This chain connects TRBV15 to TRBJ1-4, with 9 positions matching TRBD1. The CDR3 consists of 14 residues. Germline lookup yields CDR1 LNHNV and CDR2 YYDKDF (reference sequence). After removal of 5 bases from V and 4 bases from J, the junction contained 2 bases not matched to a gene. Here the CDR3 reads CATSSGQGNEKLFF. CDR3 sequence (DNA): TGTGCCACCAGCTCGGGACAGGGTAATGAAAAACTGTTTTTT.

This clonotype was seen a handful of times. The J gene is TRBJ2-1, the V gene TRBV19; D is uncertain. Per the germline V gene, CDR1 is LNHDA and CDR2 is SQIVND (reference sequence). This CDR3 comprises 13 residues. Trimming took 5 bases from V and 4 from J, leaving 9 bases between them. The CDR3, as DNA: TGTGCCAGTAGTGACGACTCGTACAATGAGCAGTTCTTC. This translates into CASSDDSYNEQFF.

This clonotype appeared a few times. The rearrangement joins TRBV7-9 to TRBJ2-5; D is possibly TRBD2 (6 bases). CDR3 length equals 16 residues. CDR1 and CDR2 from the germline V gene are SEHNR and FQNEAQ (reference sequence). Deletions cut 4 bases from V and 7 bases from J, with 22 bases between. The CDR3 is CASSSTDSGLRGTQYF. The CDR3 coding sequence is TGTGCCAGCAGCTCCACCGACAGCGGGCTAAGGGGGACCCAGTACTTC. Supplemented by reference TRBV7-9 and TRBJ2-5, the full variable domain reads DTGVSQNPRHKITKRGQNVTFRCDPISEHNRLYWYRQTLGQGPEFLTYFQNEAQLEKSRLLSDRFSAERPKGSFSTLEIQRTEQGDSAMYLCASSSTDSGLRGTQYFGPGTRLLVL.

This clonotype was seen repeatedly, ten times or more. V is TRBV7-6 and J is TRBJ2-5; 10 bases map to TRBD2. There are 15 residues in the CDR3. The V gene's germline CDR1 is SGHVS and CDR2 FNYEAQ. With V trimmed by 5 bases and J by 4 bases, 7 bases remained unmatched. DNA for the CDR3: TGTGCCAGCAGCCCTCGAGCGGGGGGGCCAGAGACCCAGTACTTC. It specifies CASSPRAGGPETQYF.

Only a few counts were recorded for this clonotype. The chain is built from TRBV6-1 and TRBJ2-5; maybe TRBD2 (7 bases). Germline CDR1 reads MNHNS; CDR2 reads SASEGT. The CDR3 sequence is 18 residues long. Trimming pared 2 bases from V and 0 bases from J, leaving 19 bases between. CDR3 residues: CASSELHRGAPYQETQYF. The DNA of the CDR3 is TGTGCCAGCAGTGAACTTCATCGGGGGGCCCCGTACCAAGAGACCCAGTACTTC.

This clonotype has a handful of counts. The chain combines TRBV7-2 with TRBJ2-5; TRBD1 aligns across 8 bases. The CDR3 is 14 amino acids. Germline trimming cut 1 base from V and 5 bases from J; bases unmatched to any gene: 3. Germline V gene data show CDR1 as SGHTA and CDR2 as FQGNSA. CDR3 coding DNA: TGTGCCAGCAGCTTAGGACAGGGGATGGAGACCCAGTACTTC. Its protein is CASSLGQGMETQYF.

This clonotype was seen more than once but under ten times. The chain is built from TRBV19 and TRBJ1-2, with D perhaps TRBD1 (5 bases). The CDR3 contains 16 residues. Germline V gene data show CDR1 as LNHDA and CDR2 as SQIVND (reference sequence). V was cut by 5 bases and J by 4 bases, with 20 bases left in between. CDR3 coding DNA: TGTGCCAGTAGTTACCGGGACGTCGAAGTTGTCTATGGCTACACCTTC. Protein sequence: CASSYRDVEVVYGYTF. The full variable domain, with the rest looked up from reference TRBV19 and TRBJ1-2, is DGGITQSPKYLFRKEGQNVTLSCEQNLNHDAMYWYRQDPGQGLRLIYYSQIVNDFQKGDIAEGYSVSREKKESFPLTVTSAQKNPTAFYLCASSYRDVEVVYGYTFGSGTRLTVV.

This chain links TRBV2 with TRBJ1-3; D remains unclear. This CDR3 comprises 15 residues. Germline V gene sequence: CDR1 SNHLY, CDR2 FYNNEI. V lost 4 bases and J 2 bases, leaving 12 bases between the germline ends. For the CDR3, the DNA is TGTGCCAGCAGTGGAGACGAGAGTCCTGGAAACACCATATATTTT. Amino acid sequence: CASSGDESPGNTIYF.

The CDR3: CASSLAGMVAEQYV. CDR3 DNA: TGTGCCAGCAGCTTAGCTGGGATGGTTGCCGAGCAGTACGTC. This chain uses TRBV7-9 with TRBJ2-7; D unresolved. Germline V lookup: CDR1 SEHNR, CDR2 FQNEAQ (reference sequence). Trimming removed 0 bases at V and 6 bases at J, with 12 bases between. This CDR3 is 14 amino acids long.

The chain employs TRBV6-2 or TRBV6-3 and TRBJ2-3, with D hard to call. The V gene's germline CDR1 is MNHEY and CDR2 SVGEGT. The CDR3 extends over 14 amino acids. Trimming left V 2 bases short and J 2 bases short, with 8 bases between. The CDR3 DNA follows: TGTGCCAGCAGTTACCAGAAGAACACAGATACGCAGTATTTT. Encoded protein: CASSYQKNTDTQYF.

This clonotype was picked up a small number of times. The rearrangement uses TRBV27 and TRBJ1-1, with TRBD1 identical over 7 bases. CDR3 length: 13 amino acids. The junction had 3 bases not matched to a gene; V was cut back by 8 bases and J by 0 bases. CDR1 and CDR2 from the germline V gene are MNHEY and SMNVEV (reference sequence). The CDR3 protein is CASQGVMNTEAFF. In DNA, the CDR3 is TGTGCCAGCCAGGGGGTCATGAACACTGAAGCTTTCTTT.

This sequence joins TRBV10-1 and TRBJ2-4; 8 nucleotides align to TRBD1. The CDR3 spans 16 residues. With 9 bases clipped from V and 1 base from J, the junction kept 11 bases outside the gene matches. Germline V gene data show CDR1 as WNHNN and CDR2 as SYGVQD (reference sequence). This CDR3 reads CASGGDRPGAKNIQYF. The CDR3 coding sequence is TGCGCCAGTGGAGGGGACAGGCCGGGGGCCAAAAACATTCAGTACTTC.

The CDR3 DNA follows: TGCAGTGCTAGAGATCCAGGGGAGGACACTGAAGCTTTCTTT. Amino acid sequence: CSARDPGEDTEAFF. The genes are TRBV20-1 and TRBJ1-1; D is possibly TRBD1 (6 bases). This CDR3 is 14 amino acids long. Per germline, CDR1 DFQATT and CDR2 SNEGSKA (reference sequence). With 0 bases removed from V and 3 bases from J, the gap between germline ends came to 11 bases.

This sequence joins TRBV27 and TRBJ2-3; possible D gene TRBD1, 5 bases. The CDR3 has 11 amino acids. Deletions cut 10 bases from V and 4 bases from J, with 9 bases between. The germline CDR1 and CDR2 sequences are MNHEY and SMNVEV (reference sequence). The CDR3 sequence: CATQGADTQYF. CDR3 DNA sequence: TGTGCCACCCAGGGCGCAGATACGCAGTATTTT.

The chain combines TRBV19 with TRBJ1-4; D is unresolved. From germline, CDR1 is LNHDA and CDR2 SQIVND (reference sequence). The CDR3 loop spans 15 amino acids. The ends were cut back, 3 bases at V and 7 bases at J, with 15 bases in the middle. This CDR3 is CASSIRPSAVEKLFF. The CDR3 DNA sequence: TGTGCCAGTAGTATCCGTCCTTCGGCTGTTGAAAAACTGTTTTTT. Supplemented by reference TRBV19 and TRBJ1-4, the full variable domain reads DGGITQSPKYLFRKEGQNVTLSCEQNLNHDAMYWYRQDPGQGLRLIYYSQIVNDFQKGDIAEGYSVSREKKESFPLTVTSAQKNPTAFYLCASSIRPSAVEKLFFGSGTQLSVL.

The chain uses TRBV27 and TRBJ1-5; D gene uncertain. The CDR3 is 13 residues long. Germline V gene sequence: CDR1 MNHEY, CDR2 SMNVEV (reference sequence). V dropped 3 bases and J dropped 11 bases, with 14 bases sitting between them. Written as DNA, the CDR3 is TGTGCCAGCAGTTTTGGGAGGACGGAAGCCCAGCATTTT. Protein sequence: CASSFGRTEAQHF.

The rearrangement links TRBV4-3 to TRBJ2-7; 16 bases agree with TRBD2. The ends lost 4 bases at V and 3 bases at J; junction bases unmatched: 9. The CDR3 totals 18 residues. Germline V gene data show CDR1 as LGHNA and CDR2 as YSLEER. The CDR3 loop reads CASSPRRGTSGGDYEQYF. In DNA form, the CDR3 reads TGCGCCAGCAGCCCACGGCGCGGGACTAGCGGGGGGGACTACGAGCAGTACTTC.

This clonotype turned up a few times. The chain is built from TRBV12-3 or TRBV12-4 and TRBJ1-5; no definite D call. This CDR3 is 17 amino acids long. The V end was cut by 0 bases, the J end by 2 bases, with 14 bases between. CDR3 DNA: TGTGCCAGCAGTTTAGCGCCATGGGCAGGCGGCAATCAGCCCCAGCATTTT. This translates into CASSLAPWAGGNQPQHF.

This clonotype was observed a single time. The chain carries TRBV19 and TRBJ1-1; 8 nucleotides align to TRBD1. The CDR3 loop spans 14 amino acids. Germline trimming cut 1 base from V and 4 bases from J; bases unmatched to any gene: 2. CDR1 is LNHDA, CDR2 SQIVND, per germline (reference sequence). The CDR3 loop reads CASSIVTGATEAFF. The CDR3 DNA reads TGTGCCAGTAGTATAGTGACAGGGGCCACTGAAGCTTTCTTT.

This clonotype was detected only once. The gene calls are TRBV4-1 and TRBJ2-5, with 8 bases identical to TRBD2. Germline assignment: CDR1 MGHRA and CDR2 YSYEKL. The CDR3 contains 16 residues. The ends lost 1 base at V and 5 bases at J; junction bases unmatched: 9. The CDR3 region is CASSQGVGGAGETQYF. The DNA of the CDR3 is TGCGCCAGCAGCCAAGGCGTCGGGGGGGCGGGGGAGACCCAGTACTTC.

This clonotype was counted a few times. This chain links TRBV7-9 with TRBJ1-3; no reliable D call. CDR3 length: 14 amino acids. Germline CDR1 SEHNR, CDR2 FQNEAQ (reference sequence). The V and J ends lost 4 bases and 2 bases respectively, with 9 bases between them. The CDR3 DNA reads TGTGCCAGCAGCTCTCGGGAGGCTGGAAACACCATATATTTT. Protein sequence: CASSSREAGNTIYF.

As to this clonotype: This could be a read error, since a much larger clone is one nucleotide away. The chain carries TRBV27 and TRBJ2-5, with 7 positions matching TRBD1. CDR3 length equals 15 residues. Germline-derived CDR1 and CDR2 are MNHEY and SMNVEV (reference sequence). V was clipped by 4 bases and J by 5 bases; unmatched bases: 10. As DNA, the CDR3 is TGTGCCAGCAGTTCATACACAGGGGTCGGCGAGACCCAGTACTTC. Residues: CASSSYTGVGETQYF.

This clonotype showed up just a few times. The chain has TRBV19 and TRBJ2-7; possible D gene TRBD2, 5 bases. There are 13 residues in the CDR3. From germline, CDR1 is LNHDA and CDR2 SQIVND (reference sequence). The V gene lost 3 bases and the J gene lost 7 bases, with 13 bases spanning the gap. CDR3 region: CASSMGTPGEQYF. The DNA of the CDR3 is TGTGCCAGTAGTATGGGCACCCCGGGGGAGCAGTACTTC.

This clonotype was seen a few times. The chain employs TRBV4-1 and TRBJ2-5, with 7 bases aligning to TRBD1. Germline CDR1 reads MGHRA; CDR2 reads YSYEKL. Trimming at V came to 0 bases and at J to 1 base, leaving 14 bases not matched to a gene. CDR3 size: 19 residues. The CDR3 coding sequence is TGCGCCAGCAGCCAAGACCGAGCTGGGACAGATTATTTCCAAGAGACCCAGTACTTC. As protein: CASSQDRAGTDYFQETQYF.

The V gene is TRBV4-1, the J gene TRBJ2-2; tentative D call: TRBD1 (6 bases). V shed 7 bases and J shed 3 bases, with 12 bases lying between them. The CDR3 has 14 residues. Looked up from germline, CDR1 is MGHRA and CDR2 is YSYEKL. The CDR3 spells CASKTGHYTGELFF. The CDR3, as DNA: TGCGCCAGCAAAACGGGACACTACACCGGGGAGCTGTTTTTT.

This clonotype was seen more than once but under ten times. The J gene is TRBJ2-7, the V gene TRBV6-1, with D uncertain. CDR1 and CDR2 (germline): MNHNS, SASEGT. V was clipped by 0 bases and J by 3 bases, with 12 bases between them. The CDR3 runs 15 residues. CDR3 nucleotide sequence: TGTGCCAGCAGTGAAGCGCTATTGGGGTACTACGAGCAGTACGTC. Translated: CASSEALLGYYEQYV.

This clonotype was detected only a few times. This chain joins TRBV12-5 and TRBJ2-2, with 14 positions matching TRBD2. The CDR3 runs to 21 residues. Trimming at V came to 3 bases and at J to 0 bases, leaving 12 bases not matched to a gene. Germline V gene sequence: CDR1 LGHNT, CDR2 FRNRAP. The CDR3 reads CASGFLLTSGGARTNTGELFF. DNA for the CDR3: TGTGCTAGTGGTTTCCTCCTGACTAGCGGGGGGGCTCGCACGAACACCGGGGAGCTGTTTTTT.

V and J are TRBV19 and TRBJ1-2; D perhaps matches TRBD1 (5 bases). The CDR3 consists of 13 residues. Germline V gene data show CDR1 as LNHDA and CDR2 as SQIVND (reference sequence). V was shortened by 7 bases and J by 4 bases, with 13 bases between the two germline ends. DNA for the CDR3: TGTGCCAGTAAGGTCACGGGGGGCTATGGCTACACCTTC. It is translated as CASKVTGGYGYTF. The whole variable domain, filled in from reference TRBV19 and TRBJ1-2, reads DGGITQSPKYLFRKEGQNVTLSCEQNLNHDAMYWYRQDPGQGLRLIYYSQIVNDFQKGDIAEGYSVSREKKESFPLTVTSAQKNPTAFYLCASKVTGGYGYTFGSGTRLTVV.

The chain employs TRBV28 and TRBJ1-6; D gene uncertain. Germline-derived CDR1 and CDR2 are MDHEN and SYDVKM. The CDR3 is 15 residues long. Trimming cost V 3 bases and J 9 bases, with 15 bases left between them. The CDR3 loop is CASSFLKDSPSPLHF. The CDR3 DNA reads TGTGCCAGCAGTTTTCTTAAGGATTCCCCTTCACCCCTCCACTTT.

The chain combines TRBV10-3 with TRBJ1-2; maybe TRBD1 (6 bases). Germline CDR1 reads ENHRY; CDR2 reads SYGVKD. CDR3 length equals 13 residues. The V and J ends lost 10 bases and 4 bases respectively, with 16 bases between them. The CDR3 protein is CATRKGVTYGYTF. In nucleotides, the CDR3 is TGTGCCACCCGAAAGGGGGTTACCTATGGCTACACCTTC.